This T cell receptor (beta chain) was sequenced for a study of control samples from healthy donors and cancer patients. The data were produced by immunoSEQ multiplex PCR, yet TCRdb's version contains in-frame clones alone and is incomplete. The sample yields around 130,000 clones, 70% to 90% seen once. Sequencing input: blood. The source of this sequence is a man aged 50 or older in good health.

CDR3 nucleotides: TGTGCCACCAGCACCACAGGGTTCACCGGGGAGCTGTTTTTT. This encodes CATSTTGFTGELFF. The rearrangement uses TRBV15 and TRBJ2-2, with D possibly TRBD1 on 6 matching bases. V was cut by 4 bases and J by 4 bases, with 10 bases left in between. The CDR3 covers 14 residues. Germline-derived CDR1 and CDR2 are LNHNV and YYDKDF (reference sequence).